Detailed here is one TCR beta chain. What it binds is unknown. The protocol was immunoSEQ multiplex PCR, while the TCRdb copy is restricted to in-frame clones and leaves out a portion. The sample carries about 110,000 clones, 80% to 95% recorded once. The sample originates from a study of CD4+ T cells in melanoma. Study-wide findings and caveats: Diverse differentiation states were reported for melanoma neoantigen-specific CD4+ T cells. A reported correlation linked neoantigen-specific CD4+ T cells to CD8+, macrophage and B cell function.

V lost 4 bases to trimming and J lost 2 bases; unmatched junction nucleotides: 12. CDR3 length: 16 amino acids. The V gene's germline CDR1 is SGHRS and CDR2 YFSETQ. This chain links TRBV5-1 with TRBJ2-7; TRBD1 matches at 7 bases. The origin of this receptor is a human donor with melanoma. The sample taken for sequencing was peripheral blood. The chain's CDR3 is CASSLRPGTVAYEQYF. Written as DNA, the CDR3 is TGCGCCAGCAGCCTACGCCCCGGGACAGTTGCCTACGAGCAGTACTTC.